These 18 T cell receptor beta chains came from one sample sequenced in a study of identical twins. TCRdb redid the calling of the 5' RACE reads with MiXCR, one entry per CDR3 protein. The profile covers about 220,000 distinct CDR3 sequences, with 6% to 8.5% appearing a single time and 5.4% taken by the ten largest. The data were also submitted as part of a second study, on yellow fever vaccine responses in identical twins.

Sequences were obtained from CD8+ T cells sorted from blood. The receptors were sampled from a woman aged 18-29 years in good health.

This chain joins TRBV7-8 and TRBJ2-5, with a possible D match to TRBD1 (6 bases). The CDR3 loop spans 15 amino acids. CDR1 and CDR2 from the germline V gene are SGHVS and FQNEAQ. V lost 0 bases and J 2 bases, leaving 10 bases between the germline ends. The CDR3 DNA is TGTGCCAGCAGCTTAGCGGTGGGGGCACAAGAGACCCAGTACTTC. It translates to CASSLAVGAQETQYF.

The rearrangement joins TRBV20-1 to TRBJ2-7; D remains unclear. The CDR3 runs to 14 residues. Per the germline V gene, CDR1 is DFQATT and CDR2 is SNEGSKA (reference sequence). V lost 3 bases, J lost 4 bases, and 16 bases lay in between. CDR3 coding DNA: TGCAGTGCTAGCGGGTTACGCCCCGAATACGAGCAGTACTTC. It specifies CSASGLRPEYEQYF.

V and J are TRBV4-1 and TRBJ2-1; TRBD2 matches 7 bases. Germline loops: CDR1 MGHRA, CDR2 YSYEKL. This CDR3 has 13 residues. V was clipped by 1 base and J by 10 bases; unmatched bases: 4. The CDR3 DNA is TGCGCCAGCAGCCAAGGTGGCGGGAGAGAGCAGTTCTTC. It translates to CASSQGGGREQFF.

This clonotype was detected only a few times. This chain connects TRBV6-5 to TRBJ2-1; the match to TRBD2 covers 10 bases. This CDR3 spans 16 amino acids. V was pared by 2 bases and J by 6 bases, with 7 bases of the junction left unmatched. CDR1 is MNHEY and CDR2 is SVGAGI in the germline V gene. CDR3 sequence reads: CASSYGLAGAGNEQFF. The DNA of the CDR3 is TGTGCCAGCAGTTACGGGCTAGCGGGAGCAGGCAATGAGCAGTTCTTC.

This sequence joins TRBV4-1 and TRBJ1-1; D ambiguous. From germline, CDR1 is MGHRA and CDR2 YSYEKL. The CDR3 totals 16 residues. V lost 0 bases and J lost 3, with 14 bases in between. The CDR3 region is CASSQDPGKVYTEAFF. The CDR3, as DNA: TGCGCCAGCAGCCAAGATCCGGGCAAGGTTTACACTGAAGCTTTCTTT.

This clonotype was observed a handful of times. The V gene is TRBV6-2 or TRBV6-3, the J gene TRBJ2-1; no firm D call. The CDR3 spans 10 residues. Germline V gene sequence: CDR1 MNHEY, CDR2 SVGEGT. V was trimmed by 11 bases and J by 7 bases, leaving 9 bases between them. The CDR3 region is CAVGPNEQFF. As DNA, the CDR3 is TGTGCCGTTGGGCCTAATGAGCAGTTCTTC.

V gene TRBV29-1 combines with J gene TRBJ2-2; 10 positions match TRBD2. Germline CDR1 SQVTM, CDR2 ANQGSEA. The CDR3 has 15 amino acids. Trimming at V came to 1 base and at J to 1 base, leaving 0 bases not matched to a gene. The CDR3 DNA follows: TGCAGCGTTGAAGTAGCGGGGGGGAACACCGGGGAGCTGTTTTTT. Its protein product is CSVEVAGGNTGELFF.

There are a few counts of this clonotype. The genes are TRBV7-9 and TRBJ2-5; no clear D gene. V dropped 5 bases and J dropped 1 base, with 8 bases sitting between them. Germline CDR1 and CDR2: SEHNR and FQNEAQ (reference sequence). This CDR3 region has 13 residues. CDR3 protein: CASSPLAQETQYF. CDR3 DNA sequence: TGTGCCAGCAGCCCCCTCGCCCAAGAGACCCAGTACTTC.

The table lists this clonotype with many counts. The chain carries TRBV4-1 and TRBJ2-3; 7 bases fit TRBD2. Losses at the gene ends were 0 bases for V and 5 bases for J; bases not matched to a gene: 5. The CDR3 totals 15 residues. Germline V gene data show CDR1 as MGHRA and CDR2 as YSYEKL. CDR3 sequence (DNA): TGCGCCAGCAGCCAAGAATGGCGGGAGATAGATACGCAGTATTTT. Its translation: CASSQEWREIDTQYF.

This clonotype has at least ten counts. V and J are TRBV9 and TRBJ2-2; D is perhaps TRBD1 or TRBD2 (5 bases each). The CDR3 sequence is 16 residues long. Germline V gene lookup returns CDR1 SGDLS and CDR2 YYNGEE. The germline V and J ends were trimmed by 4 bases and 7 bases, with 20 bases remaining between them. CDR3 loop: CASSPLIEGLVGELFF. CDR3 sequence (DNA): TGTGCCAGCAGCCCCCTCATAGAGGGGCTCGTCGGGGAGCTGTTTTTT.

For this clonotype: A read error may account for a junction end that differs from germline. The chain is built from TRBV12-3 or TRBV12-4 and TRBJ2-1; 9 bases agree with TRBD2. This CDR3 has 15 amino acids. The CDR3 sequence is CVSSDPGLAYNEQFF. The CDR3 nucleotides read TGTGTCAGCAGTGATCCGGGACTAGCATACAATGAGCAGTTCTTC.

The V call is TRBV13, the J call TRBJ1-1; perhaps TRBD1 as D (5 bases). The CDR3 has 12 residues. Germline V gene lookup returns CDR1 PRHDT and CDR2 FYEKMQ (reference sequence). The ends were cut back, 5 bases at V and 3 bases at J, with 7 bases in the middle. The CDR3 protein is CASSRGYTEAFF. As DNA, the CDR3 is TGTGCCAGCAGCCGGGGGTACACTGAAGCTTTCTTT.

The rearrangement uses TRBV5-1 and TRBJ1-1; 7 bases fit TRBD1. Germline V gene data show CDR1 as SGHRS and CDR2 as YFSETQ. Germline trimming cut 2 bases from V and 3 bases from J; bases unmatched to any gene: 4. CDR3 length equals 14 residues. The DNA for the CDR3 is TGCGCCAGCAGCTTTTATGGACAGGACACTGAAGCTTTCTTT. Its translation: CASSFYGQDTEAFF.

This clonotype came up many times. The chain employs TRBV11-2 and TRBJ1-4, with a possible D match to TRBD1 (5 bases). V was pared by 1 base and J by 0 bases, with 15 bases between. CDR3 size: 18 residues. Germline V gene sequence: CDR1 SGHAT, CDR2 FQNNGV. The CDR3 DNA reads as TGTGCCAGCAGCTTAGGCAGGGAATGGGGAGCAACTAATGAAAAACTGTTTTTT. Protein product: CASSLGREWGATNEKLFF.

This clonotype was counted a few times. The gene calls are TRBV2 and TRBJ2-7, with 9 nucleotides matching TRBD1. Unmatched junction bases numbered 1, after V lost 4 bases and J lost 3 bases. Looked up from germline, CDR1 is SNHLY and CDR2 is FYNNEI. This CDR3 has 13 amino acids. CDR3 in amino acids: CASSGDRDYEQYV. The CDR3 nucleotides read TGTGCCAGCAGTGGGGACAGGGACTACGAGCAGTACGTC.

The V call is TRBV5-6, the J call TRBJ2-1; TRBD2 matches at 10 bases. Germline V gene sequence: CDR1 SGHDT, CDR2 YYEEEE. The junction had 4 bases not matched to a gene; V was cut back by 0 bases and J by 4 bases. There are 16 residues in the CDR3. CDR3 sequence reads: CASSLATSGVYNEQFF. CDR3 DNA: TGTGCCAGCAGCTTGGCCACTAGCGGGGTATACAATGAGCAGTTCTTC.

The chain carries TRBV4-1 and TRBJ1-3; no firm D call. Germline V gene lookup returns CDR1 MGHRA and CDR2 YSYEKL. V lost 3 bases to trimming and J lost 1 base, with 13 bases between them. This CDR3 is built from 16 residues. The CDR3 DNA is TGCGCCAGCAGCCATGCGGCAGACCCGTCTGGAAACACCATATATTTT. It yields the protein CASSHAADPSGNTIYF.

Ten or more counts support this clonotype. CDR3 nucleotides: TGTGCCAGCAGTGAACGGGACGGCGAAGCTTTCTTT. Translating gives CASSERDGEAFF. V is TRBV12-3 or TRBV12-4 and J is TRBJ1-1, with TRBD1 as a possible D gene (5 bases). The CDR3 is 12 amino acids. V lost 5 bases and J 8 bases, leaving 12 bases between the germline ends.